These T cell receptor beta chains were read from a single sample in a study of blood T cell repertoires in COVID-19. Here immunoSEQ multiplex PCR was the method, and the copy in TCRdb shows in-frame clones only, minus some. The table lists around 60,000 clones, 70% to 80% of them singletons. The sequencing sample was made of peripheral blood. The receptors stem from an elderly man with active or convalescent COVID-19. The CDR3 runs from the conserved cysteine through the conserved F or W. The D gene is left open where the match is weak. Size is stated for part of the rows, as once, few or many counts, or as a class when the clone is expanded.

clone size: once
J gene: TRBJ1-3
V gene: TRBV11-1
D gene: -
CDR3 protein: CASSSRRLISGNTIYF
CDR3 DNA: TGTGCCAGCAGCTCCCGCCGACTGATATCTGGAAACACCATATATTTT

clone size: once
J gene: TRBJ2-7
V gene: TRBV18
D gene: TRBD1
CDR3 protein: CASSEDRGFYEQYF
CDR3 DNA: TGTGCCAGCTCAGAAGACAGGGGGTTTTACGAGCAGTACTTC

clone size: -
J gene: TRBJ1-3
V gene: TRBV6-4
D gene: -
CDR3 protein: CASSLISGNTIYF
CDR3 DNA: TGTGCCAGCAGTCTAATCTCTGGAAACACCATATATTTT

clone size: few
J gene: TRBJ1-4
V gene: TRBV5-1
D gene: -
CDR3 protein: CASSLVPGNEKLFF
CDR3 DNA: TGCGCCAGCAGCTTGGTACCAGGTAATGAAAAACTGTTTTTT

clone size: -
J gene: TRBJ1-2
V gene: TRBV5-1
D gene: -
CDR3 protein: CASSLVGGYGYTF
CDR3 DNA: TGCGCCAGCAGCTTGGTAGGGGGCTATGGCTACACCTTC

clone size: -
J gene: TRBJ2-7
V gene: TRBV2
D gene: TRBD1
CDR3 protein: CASSVGTGPGYEQYF
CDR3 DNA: TGTGCCAGCAGTGTCGGGACAGGGCCTGGGTACGAGCAGTACTTC

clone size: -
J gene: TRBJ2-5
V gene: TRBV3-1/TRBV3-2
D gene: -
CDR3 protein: CASSQAQIQETQYF
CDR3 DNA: TGTGCCAGCAGCCAAGCCCAGATACAAGAGACCCAGTACTTC

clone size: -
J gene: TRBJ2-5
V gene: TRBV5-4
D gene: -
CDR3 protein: CASSFEETQYF
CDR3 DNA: TGTGCCAGCAGCTTTGAGGAGACCCAGTACTTC

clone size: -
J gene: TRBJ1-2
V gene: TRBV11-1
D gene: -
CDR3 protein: CASSPTRGDANYGYTF
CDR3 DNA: TGTGCCAGCAGCCCGACCAGAGGTGACGCTAACTATGGCTACACCTTC

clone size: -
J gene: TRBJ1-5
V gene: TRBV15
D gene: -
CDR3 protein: CATSRERQVNQPQHF
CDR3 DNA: TGTGCCACCAGCAGAGAGAGACAGGTCAATCAGCCCCAGCATTTT

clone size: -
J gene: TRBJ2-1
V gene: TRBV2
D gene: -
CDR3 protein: CASSDRGNEQFF
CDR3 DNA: TGTGCCAGCAGTGATCGGGGGAATGAGCAGTTCTTC

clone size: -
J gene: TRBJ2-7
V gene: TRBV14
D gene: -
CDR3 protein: CASSPGREQYF
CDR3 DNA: TGTGCCAGCAGCCCAGGAAGGGAGCAGTACTTC

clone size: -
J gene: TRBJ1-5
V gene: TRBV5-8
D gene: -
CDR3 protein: CASSFEGRRHQPQHF
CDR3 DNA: TGTGCCAGCAGCTTCGAGGGTAGGCGGCATCAGCCCCAGCATTTT

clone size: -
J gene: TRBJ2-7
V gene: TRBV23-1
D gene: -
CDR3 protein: CASRADSRHLYEQYF
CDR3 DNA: TGCGCCAGCAGAGCCGACAGCCGACATCTATACGAGCAGTACTTC

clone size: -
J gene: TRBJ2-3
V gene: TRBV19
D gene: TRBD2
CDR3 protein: CASKGLAGGPDTQYF
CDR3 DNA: TGTGCCAGTAAGGGACTAGCGGGGGGGCCAGATACGCAGTATTTT

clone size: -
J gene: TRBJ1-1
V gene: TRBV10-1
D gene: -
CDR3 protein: CASSESAGSTEAFF
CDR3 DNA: TGCGCCAGCAGTGAGTCGGCAGGCTCTACTGAAGCTTTCTTT

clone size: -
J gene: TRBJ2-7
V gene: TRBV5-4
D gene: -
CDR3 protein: CASSLEGAGAREQYF
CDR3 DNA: TGTGCCAGCAGCTTGGAAGGGGCGGGGGCGCGCGAGCAGTACTTC

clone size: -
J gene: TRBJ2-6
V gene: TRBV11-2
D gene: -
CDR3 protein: CASSARGFGSGANVLTF
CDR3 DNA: TGTGCCAGCAGCGCACGAGGGTTTGGGTCTGGGGCCAACGTCCTGACTTTC

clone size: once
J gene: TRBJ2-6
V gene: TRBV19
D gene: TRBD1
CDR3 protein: CASKPLGQGATGANVLTF
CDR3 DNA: TGTGCCAGTAAACCCCTCGGACAGGGGGCGACTGGGGCCAACGTCCTGACTTTC

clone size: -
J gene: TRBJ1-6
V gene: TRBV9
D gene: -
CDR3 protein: CASSRSGDRVVDSPLHF
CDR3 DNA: TGTGCCAGCAGCCGTAGCGGGGATAGGGTAGTTGATTCACCCCTCCACTTT

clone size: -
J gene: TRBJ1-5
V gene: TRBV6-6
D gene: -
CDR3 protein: CASGGTANQPQHF
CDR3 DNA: TGTGCCAGCGGAGGCACAGCTAATCAGCCCCAGCATTTT

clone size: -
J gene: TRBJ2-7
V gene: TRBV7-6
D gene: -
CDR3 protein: CASSQGHEQYF
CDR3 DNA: TGTGCCAGCAGCCAGGGCCACGAGCAGTACTTC

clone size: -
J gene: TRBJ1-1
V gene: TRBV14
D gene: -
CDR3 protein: CASSRVPPGTEAFF
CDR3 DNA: TGTGCCAGCAGCAGAGTCCCCCCGGGCACTGAAGCTTTCTTT

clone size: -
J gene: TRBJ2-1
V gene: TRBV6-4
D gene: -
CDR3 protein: CASRPTLARKLDSEQFF
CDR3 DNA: TGTGCCAGCAGGCCGACTCTAGCGAGAAAGTTAGACTCGGAGCAGTTCTTC

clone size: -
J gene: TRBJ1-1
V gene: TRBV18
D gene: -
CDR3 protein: CASSPLVTGNTEAFF
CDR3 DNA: TGTGCCAGCTCACCGCTAGTCACAGGGAACACTGAAGCTTTCTTT

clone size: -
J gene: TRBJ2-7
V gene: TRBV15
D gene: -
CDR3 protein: CATSREPESYEQYF
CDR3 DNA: TGTGCCACCAGCAGAGAGCCTGAGTCCTACGAGCAGTACTTC

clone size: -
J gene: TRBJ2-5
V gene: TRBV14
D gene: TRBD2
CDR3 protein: CASSPLAGGWETQYF
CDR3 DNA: TGTGCCAGCAGCCCTCTAGCGGGAGGTTGGGAGACCCAGTACTTC

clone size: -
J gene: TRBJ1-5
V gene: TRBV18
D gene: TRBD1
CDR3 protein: CASSALGSGGQPQHF
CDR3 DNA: TGTGCCAGCTCCGCATTGGGGTCAGGGGGGCAGCCCCAGCATTTT

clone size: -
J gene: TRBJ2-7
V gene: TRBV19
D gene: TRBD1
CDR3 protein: CASRSTGDEQYF
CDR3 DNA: TGTGCCAGTAGGAGTACAGGGGACGAGCAGTACTTC

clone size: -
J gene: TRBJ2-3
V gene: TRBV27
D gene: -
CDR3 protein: CASSFTPTGTSTDTQYF
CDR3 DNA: TGTGCCAGCAGTTTCACACCGACAGGGACTAGCACAGATACGCAGTATTTT

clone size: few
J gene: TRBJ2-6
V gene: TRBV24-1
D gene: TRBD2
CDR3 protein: CATAPPAGLAGANVLTF
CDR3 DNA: TGTGCCACAGCCCCCCCAGCGGGACTTGCTGGGGCCAACGTCCTGACTTTC

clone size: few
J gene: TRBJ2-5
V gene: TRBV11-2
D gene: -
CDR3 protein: CASSSRPQETQYF
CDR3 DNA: TGTGCCAGCAGCTCGCGGCCCCAAGAGACCCAGTACTTC

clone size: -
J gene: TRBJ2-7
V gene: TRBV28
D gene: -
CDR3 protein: CASSAPGYEQYF
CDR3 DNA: TGTGCCAGCAGTGCGCCAGGCTACGAGCAGTACTTC

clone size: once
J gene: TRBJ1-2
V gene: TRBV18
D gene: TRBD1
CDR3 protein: CASSPPGQEAYGYTF
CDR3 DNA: TGTGCCAGCTCACCGCCGGGACAGGAGGCCTATGGCTACACCTTC

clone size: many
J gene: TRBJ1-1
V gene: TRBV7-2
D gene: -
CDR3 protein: CASSLVGGYGMNTEAFF
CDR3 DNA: TGTGCCAGCAGCTTAGTTGGAGGGTATGGTATGAACACTGAAGCTTTCTTT

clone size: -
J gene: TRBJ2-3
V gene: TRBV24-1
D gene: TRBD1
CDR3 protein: CATSDHPGQGAATDTQYF
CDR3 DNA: TGTGCCACCAGTGATCACCCCGGACAGGGGGCCGCCACAGATACGCAGTATTTT

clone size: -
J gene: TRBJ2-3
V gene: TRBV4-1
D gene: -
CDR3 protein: CASSREPLPRDTQYF
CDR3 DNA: TGCGCCAGCAGCCGAGAACCCCTTCCCAGGGATACGCAGTATTTT

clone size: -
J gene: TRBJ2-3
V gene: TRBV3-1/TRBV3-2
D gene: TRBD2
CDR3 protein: CASSQGTSGGRGTDTQYF
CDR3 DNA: TGTGCCAGCAGCCAAGGGACTAGCGGGGGGCGTGGCACAGATACGCAGTATTTT

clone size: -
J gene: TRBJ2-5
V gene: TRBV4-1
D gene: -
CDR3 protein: CASSQGAGVFVTQYF
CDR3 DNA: TGCGCCAGCAGCCAGGGGGCGGGTGTTTTTGTGACCCAGTACTTC

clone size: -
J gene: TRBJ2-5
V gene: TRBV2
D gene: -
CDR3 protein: CASGLGGGGETQYF
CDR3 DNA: TGTGCCAGCGGGTTGGGGGGCGGGGGAGAGACCCAGTACTTC

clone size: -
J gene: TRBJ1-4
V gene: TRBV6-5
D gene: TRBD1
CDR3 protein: CASKGQGATNEKLFF
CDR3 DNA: TGTGCCAGCAAGGGACAGGGAGCGACTAATGAAAAACTGTTTTTT

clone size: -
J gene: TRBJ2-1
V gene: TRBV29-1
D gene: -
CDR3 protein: CSVGSGAEQFF
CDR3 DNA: TGCAGCGTTGGGTCAGGTGCCGAGCAGTTCTTC

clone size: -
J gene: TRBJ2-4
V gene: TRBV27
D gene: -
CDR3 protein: CASSPPGLAKNIQYF
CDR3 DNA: TGTGCCAGCAGTCCTCCGGGACTAGCCAAAAACATTCAGTACTTC

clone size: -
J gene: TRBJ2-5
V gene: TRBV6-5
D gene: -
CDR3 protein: CASSFIERETQYF
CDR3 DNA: TGTGCCAGCAGTTTTATTGAGAGAGAGACCCAGTACTTC

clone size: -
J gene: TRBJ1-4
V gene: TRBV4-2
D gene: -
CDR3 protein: CASSQYVRGVNEKLFF
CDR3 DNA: TGTGCCAGCAGCCAATACGTTCGGGGAGTTAATGAAAAACTGTTTTTT

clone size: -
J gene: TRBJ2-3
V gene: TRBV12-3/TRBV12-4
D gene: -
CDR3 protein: CASTERQADTQYF
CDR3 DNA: TGTGCCAGCACGGAACGGCAAGCGGATACGCAGTATTTT

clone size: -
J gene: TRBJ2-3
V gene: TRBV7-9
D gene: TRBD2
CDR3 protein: CASSLVAAGGTDTQYF
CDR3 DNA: TGTGCCAGCAGCCTAGTAGCGGCGGGAGGGACAGATACGCAGTATTTT

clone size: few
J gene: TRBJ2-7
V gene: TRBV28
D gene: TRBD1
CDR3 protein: CASSLAGTGVSYEQYF
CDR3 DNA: TGTGCCAGCAGTTTAGCCGGGACAGGGGTCTCCTACGAGCAGTACTTC

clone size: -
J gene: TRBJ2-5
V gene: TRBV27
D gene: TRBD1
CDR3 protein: CASSLVRGQETQYF
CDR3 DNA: TGTGCCAGCAGTTTAGTCAGGGGGCAAGAGACCCAGTACTTC

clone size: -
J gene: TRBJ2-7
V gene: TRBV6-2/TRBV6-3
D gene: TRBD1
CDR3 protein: CASSYGQGPLSYEQYF
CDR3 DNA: TGTGCCAGCAGTTACGGACAGGGGCCCCTCTCCTACGAGCAGTACTTC

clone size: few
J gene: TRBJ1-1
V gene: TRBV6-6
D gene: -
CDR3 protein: CASSAYEARTEAFF
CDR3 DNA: TGTGCCAGCAGTGCCTATGAGGCCAGAACTGAAGCTTTCTTT

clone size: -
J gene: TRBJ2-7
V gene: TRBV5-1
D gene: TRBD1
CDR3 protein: CASSLEGARYF
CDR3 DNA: TGCGCCAGCAGCTTGGAGGGGGCGCGGTACTTC

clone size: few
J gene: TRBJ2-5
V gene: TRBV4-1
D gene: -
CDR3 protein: CASSRVGETQYF
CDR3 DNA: TGCGCCAGCAGCCGAGTCGGGGAGACCCAGTACTTC

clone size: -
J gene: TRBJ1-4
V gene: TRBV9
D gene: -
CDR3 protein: CASSVATATNEKLFF
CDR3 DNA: TGTGCCAGCAGCGTAGCGACAGCAACTAATGAAAAACTGTTTTTT